This T cell receptor (beta chain) is from a study of patients and donors after allogeneic stem cell transplantation (TCRdb year 2020). The method behind the library was RT-PCR. The sample was run on a NextSeq 550. TCRdb trimmed the raw reads at Q25, called clones with MiXCR and kept productive beta chains. CDR3 protein sequences are deduplicated, and each keeps its most common genes and DNA. The sample records fewer than 500,000 distinct CDR3 sequences, 16% of which are singletons. Jointly, the top ten make up roughly 7.2% of the sample. The CDR3 spans 15 residues, from the cysteine through the phenylalanine. Only the CDR3 DNA is retained, 45 bases long and in frame from the first base. Per the germline V gene, MGHRA is the CDR1 and YSYEKL is the CDR2. V is clipped by 0 bases and J by 0 bases, and the sequence between their germline boundaries is 9 bases long. This clonotype appeared many times. Its antigen remains undetermined. No clone much larger than this one lies a single base away; base qualities are absent.

The chain joins TRBV4-1 to TRBJ2-7; the D gene cannot be named for sure. The sequence came from a human donor who was either an allogeneic HSCT recipient or a stem cell or donor lymphocyte infusion donor (not recorded which). It is not recorded whose cells these are; they may come from a transplant donor. Sequencing was carried out using blood, either unsorted or a sorted T cell fraction (not recorded which). The nucleotide sequence is given as TGCGCCAGCAGCCAAGATCCGCAGAGCTCCTACGAGCAGTACTTC. This gives the protein CASSQDPQSSYEQYF.